The source of this TCR beta chain is a study of T-cell reconstitution after alpha-beta-depleted transplantation in children (dated by TCRdb to the mid-2010s). Looking at the study overall: T-cell immune reconstitution after TCRalphabeta/CD19-depleted allogeneic hematopoietic cell transplantation in children was quantitatively tracked in the study by means of TCR repertoire profiling. Broad study findings and their caveats: Apparently early alphabetaT-cell count recovery about two months after transplant reportedly relied on only several hundred rapidly expanded clones derived from non-depleted graft cells. In some patients, the high TCRbeta diversity seen at day 60 was put down to recipient T cells and intrathymic progenitors that had survived conditioning. Hyperexpanded clone frequencies declined over subsequent months; after one year, T-cell counts and TCRbeta diversity were mostly attributed to newly produced T cells.

Sample treatment or condition, as interpreted from the label and publication: allogeneic hematopoietic cell transplantation with graft depleted of TCRalphabeta T cells and CD19 B cells. Transplant recipients were children who received TCRalphabeta/CD19-depleted allogeneic hematopoietic cell grafts. The germline V gene (reference sequence) specifies DFQATT as CDR1 and SNEGSKA as CDR2. The CDR3 spans 14 residues, from the cysteine through the phenylalanine. The entry retains the CDR3 DNA only, 42 bases that are in frame from base 1. V and J are truncated by 6 bases and 2 bases respectively, leaving an intervening sequence of 13 bases. As to this clonotype: Which antigen it targets is not known. No much larger clone exists at a distance of one base, and base qualities are not known.

Libraries were built with PCR. The listed sequencing device is Illumina HiSeq 2500. TCR libraries were prepared with molecular barcoding, using unique molecular identifiers to normalize TCRbeta repertoire quantification. TCRdb redid the processing of the public reads, applying fastp at Q25 and MiXCR, and retained in-frame beta chains. Under each unique CDR3 protein, matching rows form one entry showing the most common genes and DNA. The sample contains around 120,000 distinct CDR3 sequences, under 25% of them found a single time. The leading ten clones occupy roughly a tenth of the sample. This clonotype was obtained from a male patient between 2 and 10 years old who had a stem cell transplant for chronic granulomatous disease, so the T cells may come from the graft donor. The chain uses TRBV20-1 and TRBJ1-4, with the D segment identity uncertain. This specimen consisted of PBMCs, mostly from graft donor cells, obtained 180 days after TCRalphabeta/CD19-depleted stem cell transplant. The bases read TGCAGTGCCAAACCAGGAGGTACTAATGAAAAACTGTTTTTT. Translated, it reads CSAKPGGTNEKLFF.